The clone carrying this T cell receptor beta chain was recorded a few times. The patients, who ranged from 18 to 65 in age, presented with newly diagnosed hyperthyroidism lasting under 2 months. Clinical symptoms, serum thyroxine, TRAb, thyroid ultrasound and orbital computed tomography established diagnosis. The data originate from a study of T cells in Graves' hyperthyroidism and ophthalmopathy. Germline lookup yields CDR1 SGHDN and CDR2 FVKESK. Between the trimmed V and J ends, which lost 5 bases and 1 base, there was a span of 20 bases. The CDR3 is made up of 17 amino acids. Template material for amplifying TCR beta CDR3 regions consisted of RNA transcripts. The HTBI primer set served for first-round RT-PCR of the TCR CDR3. TCRdb reprocessed the multiplex PCR reads via MiXCR and lists one record per CDR3 protein. Of approximately 590,000 distinct CDR3 sequences listed, 40% to 55% are singletons.

The source material was peripheral blood or thyroid tissue (not recorded which). This clonotype was obtained from a woman under 30 with Graves' hyperthyroidism. This rearrangement joins TRBV14 to TRBJ1-2; D gene ambiguous. The CDR3 spells CASSLGYGNSINYGYTF. The CDR3 DNA sequence: TGTGCCAGCAGCTTAGGTTACGGCAACTCAATTAACTATGGCTACACCTTC.